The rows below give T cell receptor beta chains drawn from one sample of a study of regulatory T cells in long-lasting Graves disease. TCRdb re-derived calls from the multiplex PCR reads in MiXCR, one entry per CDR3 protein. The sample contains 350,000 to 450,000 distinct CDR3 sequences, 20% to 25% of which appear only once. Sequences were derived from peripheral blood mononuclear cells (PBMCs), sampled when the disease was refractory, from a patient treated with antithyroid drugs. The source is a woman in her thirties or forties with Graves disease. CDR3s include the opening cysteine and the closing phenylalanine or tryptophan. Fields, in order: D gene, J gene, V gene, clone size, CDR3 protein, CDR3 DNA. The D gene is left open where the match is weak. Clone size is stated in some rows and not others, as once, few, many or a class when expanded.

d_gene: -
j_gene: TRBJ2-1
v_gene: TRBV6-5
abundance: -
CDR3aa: CASSYSPTPSNEQFF
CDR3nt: TGTGCCAGCAGTTACTCCCCGACGCCGTCCAATGAGCAGTTCTTC

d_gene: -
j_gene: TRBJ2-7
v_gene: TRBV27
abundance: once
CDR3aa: CAIRATGISTEQYF
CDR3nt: TGTGCCATCAGAGCGACGGGGATCTCAACCGAGCAGTACTTC

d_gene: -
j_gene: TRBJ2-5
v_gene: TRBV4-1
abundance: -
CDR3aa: CASSQTQRVEETQYF
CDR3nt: TGCGCCAGCAGCCAAACCCAAAGAGTCGAAGAGACCCAGTACTTC

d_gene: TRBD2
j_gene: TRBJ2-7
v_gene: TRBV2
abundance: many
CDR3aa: CASGWTSGFRNEQYF
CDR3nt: TGTGCCAGCGGTTGGACTAGCGGGTTTCGAAACGAGCAGTACTTC

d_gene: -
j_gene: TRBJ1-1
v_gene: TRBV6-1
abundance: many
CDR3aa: CASGMVLNTEAFF
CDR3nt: TGTGCCAGCGGTATGGTACTGAACACTGAAGCTTTCTTT

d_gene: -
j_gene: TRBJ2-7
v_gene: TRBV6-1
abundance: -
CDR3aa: CASTPTRRLYEQYF
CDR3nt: TGTGCCAGCACCCCCACGAGGCGGTTATACGAGCAGTACTTC

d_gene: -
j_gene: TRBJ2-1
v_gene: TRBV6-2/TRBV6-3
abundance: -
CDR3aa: CASSRTPSSVKIGEQFF
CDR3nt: TGTGCCAGCAGTCGCACCCCGAGTAGCGTTAAGATTGGTGAGCAGTTCTTC

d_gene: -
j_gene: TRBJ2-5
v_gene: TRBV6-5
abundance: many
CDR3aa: CASSYWNQETQYF
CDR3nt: TGTGCCAGCAGTTACTGGAACCAAGAGACCCAGTACTTC

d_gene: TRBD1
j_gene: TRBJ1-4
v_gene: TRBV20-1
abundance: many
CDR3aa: CSARDRKIEKLFF
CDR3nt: TGCAGTGCTCGGGACAGGAAGATTGAAAAACTGTTTTTT

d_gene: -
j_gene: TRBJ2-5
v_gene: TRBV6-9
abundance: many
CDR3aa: CASSWSKETQYF
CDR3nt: TGTGCCAGCAGTTGGTCGAAAGAGACCCAGTACTTC

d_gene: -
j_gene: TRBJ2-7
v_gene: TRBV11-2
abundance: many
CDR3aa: CASSLGQAAYEQYF
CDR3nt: TGTGCCAGCAGCTTAGGACAGGCGGCCTACGAGCAGTACTTC

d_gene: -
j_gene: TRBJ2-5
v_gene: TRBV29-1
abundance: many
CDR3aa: CSAVVETQYF
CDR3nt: TGCAGCGCGGTAGTAGAGACCCAGTACTTC

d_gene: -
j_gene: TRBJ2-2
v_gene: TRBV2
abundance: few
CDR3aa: CASRGQGIREGPNTGELFF
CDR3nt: TGTGCCAGCAGAGGGCAGGGGATCCGAGAGGGCCCCAACACCGGGGAGCTGTTTTTT

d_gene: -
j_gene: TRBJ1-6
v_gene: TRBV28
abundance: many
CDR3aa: CASSRYKLLSYNSPLHF
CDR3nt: TGTGCCAGCAGCCGGTATAAGCTTCTCTCCTATAATTCACCCCTCCACTTT

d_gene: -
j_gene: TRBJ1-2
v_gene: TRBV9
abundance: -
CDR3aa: CASSRSSDSPRSYGYTF
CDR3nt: TGTGCCAGCAGCAGATCTTCAGACTCCCCGAGGAGTTATGGCTACACCTTC

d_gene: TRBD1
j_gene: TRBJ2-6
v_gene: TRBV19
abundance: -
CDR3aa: CASRRDRGPSGANVLTF
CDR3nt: TGTGCCAGTAGAAGAGACAGGGGGCCTTCAGGGGCCAACGTCCTGACTTTC

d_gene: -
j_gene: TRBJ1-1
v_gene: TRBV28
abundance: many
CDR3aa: CASSLLLGGTEAFF
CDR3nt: TGTGCCAGCAGTTTACTCTTAGGTGGGACTGAAGCTTTCTTT

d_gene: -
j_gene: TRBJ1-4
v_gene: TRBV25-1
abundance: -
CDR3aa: CASSAYSGEKLFF
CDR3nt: TGTGCCAGCAGTGCGTATAGCGGCGAAAAACTGTTTTTT

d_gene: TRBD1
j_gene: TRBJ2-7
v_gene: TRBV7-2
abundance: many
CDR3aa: CASSLRTGGHEQYF
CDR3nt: TGTGCCAGCAGCCTAAGGACAGGGGGCCACGAGCAGTACTTC

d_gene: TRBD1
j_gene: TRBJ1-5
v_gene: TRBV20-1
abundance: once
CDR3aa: CSAVDRGRRQPQHF
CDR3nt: TGCAGTGCAGTCGACAGGGGGCGACGTCAGCCCCAGCATTTT

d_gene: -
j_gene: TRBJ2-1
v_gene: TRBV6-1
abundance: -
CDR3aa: CASSLRGDTYNEQFF
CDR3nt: TGTGCCAGCAGTCTACGCGGAGATACCTACAATGAGCAGTTCTTC

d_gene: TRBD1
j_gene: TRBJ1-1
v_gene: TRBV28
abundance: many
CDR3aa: CASMGGQVRENTEAFF
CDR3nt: TGTGCCAGCATGGGGGGACAGGTTCGGGAGAACACTGAAGCTTTCTTT